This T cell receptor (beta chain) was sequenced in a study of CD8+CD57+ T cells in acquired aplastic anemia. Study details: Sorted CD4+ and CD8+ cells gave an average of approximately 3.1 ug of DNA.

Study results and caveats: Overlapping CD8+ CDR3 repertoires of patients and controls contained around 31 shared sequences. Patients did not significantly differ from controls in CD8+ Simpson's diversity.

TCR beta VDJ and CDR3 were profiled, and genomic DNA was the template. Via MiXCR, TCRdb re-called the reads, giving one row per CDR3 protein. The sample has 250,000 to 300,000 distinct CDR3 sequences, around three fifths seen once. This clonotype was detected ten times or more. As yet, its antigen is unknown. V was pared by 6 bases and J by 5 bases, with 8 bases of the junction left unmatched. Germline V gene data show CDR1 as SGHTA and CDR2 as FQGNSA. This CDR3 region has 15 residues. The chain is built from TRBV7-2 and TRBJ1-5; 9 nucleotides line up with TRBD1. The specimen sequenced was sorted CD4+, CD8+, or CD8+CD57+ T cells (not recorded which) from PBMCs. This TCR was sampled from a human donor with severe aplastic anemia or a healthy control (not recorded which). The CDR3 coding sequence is TGTGCCAGCAGTCCCGACAGGGGGAGGGATCAGCCCCAGCATTTT. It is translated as CASSPDRGRDQPQHF.